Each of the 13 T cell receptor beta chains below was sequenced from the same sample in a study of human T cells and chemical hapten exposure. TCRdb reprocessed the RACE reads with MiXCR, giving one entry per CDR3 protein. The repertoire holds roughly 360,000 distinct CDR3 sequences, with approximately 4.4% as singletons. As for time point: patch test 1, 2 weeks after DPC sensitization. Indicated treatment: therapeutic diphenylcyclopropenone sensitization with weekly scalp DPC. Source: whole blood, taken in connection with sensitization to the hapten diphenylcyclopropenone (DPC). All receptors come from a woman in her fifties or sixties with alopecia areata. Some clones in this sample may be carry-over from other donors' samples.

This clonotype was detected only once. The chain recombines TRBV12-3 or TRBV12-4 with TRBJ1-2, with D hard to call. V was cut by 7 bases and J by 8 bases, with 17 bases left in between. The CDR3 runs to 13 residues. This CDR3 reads CASTPVGQGGYTF. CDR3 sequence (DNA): TGTGCCAGCACCCCCGTAGGGCAAGGAGGCTACACCTTC.

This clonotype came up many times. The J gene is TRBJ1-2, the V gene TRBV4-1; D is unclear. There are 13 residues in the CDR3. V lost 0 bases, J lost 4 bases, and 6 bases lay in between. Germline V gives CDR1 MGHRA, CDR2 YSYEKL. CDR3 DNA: TGCGCCAGCAGCCAAGATTTGGGCTATGGCTACACCTTC. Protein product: CASSQDLGYGYTF.

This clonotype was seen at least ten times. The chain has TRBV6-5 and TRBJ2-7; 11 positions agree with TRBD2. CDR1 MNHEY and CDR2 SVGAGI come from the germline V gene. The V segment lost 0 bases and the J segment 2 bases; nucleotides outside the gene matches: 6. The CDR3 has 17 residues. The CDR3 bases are TGTGCCAGCAGTTACTCGTCGGAGGGACTAGCGGCCTACGAGCAGTACTTC. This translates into CASSYSSEGLAAYEQYF.

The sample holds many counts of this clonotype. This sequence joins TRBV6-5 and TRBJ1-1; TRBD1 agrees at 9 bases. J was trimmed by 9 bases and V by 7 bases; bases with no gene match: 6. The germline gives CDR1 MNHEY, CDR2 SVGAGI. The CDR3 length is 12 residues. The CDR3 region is CASTRTGAKAFF. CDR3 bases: TGTGCCAGCACCCGGACAGGGGCCAAAGCTTTCTTT.

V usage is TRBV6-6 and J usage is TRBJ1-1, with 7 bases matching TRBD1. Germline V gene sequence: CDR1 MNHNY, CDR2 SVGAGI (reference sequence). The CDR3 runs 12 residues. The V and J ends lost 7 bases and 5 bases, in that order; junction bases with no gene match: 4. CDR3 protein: CASIPGGTEAFF. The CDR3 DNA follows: TGTGCCAGCATCCCAGGGGGAACTGAAGCTTTCTTT.

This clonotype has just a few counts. CDR3 bases: TGCGCCAGCAGCTTGGCCGGGCAGGGGGCTTATGAGACCCAGTACTTC. It codes for CASSLAGQGAYETQYF. The chain has TRBV5-1 and TRBJ2-5, with TRBD1 matching 8 bases. The length of the CDR3 is 16 residues. The V and J ends lost 0 bases and 5 bases, in that order; junction bases with no gene match: 9. Per germline, CDR1 SGHRS and CDR2 YFSETQ.

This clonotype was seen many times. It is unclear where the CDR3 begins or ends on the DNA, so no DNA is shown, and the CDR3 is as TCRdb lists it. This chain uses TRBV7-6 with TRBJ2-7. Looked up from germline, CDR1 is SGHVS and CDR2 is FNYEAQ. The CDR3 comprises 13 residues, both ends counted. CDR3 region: CASSTSGNGEQYF.

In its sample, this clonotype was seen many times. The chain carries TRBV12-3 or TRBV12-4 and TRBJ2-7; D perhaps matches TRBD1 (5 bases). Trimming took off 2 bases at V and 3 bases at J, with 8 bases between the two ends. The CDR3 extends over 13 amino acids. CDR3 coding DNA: TGTGCCAGCAGTTTAAGACAGAACTACGAGCAGTACTTC. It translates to CASSLRQNYEQYF.

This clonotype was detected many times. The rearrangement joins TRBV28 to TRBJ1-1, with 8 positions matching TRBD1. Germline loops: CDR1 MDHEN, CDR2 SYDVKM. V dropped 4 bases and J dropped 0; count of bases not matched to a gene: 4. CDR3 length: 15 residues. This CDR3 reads CASSSPRGLNTEAFF. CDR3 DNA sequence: TGTGCCAGCAGTTCGCCCAGGGGGCTGAACACTGAAGCTTTCTTT.

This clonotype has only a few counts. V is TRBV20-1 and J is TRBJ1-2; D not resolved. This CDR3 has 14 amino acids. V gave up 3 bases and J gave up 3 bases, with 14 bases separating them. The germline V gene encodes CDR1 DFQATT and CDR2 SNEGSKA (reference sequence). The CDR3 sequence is CSARRWQVDYGYTF. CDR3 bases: TGCAGTGCTAGGAGGTGGCAGGTCGACTATGGCTACACCTTC.

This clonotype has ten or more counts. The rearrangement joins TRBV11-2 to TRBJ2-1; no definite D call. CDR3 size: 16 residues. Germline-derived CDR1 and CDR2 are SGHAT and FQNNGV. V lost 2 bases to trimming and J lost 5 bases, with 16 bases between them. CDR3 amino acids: CASSLRPRVGDNEQFF. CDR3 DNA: TGTGCCAGCAGCTTACGCCCTCGAGTAGGAGACAATGAGCAGTTCTTC.

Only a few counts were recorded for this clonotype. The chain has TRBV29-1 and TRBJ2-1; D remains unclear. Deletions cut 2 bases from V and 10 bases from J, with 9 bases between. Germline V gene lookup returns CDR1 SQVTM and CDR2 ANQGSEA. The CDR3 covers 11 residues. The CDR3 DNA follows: TGCAGCGTTGAATGGAACGGAGAGCAGTTCTTC. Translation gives CSVEWNGEQFF.

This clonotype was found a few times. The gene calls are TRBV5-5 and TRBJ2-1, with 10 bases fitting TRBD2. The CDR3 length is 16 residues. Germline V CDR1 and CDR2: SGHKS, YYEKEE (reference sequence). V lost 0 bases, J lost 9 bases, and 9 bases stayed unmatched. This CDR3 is CASSLEASGGAGEQFF. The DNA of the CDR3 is TGTGCCAGCAGCTTGGAAGCCAGCGGGGGGGCTGGTGAGCAGTTCTTC.